These 22 T cell receptor beta chains originate from one sample sequenced in a study of T cell repertoires in cytomegalovirus infection. TCRdb re-called the reads with MiXCR, one entry per CDR3 protein. The sample records 250,000 to 350,000 distinct CDR3 sequences, about 23% being singletons. Specimen: PBMCs. These receptors all stem from a human donor in good health (CMV status not recorded). Some clones in this sample may be carry-over from other donors' samples.

The chain uses TRBV12-3 or TRBV12-4 and TRBJ2-1; 9 positions match TRBD2. Trimming at V came to 7 bases and at J to 0 bases, leaving 13 bases not matched to a gene. The CDR3 totals 18 residues. The CDR3 spells CASTQRSGRLSSYNEQFF. The CDR3 nucleotides read TGTGCCAGCACCCAGAGGAGCGGGAGGTTAAGCTCCTACAATGAGCAGTTCTTC.

This clonotype was detected ten times or more. The chain combines TRBV12-3 or TRBV12-4 with TRBJ2-3; TRBD1 aligns across 10 bases. This CDR3 is built from 15 residues. Losses at the gene ends were 5 bases for V and 7 bases for J; bases not matched to a gene: 9. Here the CDR3 DNA reads TGTGCCAGCAGTCCCACCGGGACAGGGGCGAATACGCAGTATTTT. Translation gives CASSPTGTGANTQYF.

This clonotype is large by share. The chain combines TRBV7-8 with TRBJ2-1; 8 positions agree with TRBD2. This CDR3 region has 15 residues. Germline assignment: CDR1 SGHVS and CDR2 FQNEAQ. Trimming removed 1 base from V and 7 bases from J; junction bases left unmatched: 6. CDR3 DNA sequence: TGTGCCAGCAGCTTAGGGACTAGCCTGCAGAATGAGCAGTTCTTC. It translates to CASSLGTSLQNEQFF.

This clonotype was recorded a few times. The chain couples TRBV20-1 to TRBJ2-6, with D unresolved. Trimming removed 7 bases at V and 2 bases at J, with 6 bases between. The CDR3 has 12 residues. CDR1 and CDR2 (germline): DFQATT, SNEGSKA (reference sequence). DNA for the CDR3: TGCAGTGGTTACACTGGGGCCAACGTCCTGACTTTC. Its protein is CSGYTGANVLTF.

This clonotype was counted a few times. The gene calls are TRBV5-4 and TRBJ2-7, with D perhaps TRBD1 (6 bases). The ends were cut back, 0 bases at V and 7 bases at J, with 17 bases in the middle. CDR1 and CDR2 (germline): SGHNT, YYREEE (reference sequence). This CDR3 has 15 amino acids. CDR3 coding DNA: TGTGCCAGCAGCTTGGGGCAGGGACACCTCTGGGAGCAGTACTTC. Translated: CASSLGQGHLWEQYF.

This clonotype showed up just a few times. CDR3 in amino acids: CASCVESNQPQHF. The DNA of the CDR3 is TGTGCCAGCTGCGTTGAAAGCAATCAGCCCCAGCATTTT. The gene calls are TRBV2 and TRBJ1-5; the D is unclear. Germline values: CDR1 SNHLY, CDR2 FYNNEI. This CDR3 is built from 13 residues. The V gene lost 8 bases and the J gene lost 1 base, with 9 bases spanning the gap.

In regard to this clonotype: A much larger clone lies a single base off, so this may be a read error. The J gene is TRBJ2-1, the V gene TRBV7-9, with D unclear. The V and J ends lost 3 bases and 5 bases respectively, with 8 bases between them. CDR1 is SEHNR, CDR2 FQNEAQ, per germline (reference sequence). The CDR3 covers 13 residues. CDR3 sequence (DNA): TGTGCCAGCAGCTTTTGGGGAAACAATGAGCAGTTCTTC. Its translation is CASSFWGNNEQFF.

This clonotype has just a few counts. The chain employs TRBV29-1 and TRBJ2-5; weak D call: TRBD1 (7 bases). Germline V gives CDR1 SQVTM, CDR2 ANQGSEA. This CDR3 has 12 residues. Trimming removed 7 bases at V and 2 bases at J, with 11 bases between. The CDR3 reads CSAGGQQETQYF. DNA of the CDR3: TGCAGCGCCGGGGGACAGCAAGAGACCCAGTACTTC.

This clonotype was seen only a few times. The rearrangement joins TRBV7-9 to TRBJ1-5; weak D call: TRBD1 (6 bases). V was cut by 5 bases and J by 4 bases, with 21 bases left in between. There are 17 residues in the CDR3. The V gene's germline CDR1 is SEHNR and CDR2 FQNEAQ (reference sequence). Written as DNA, the CDR3 is TGTGCCAGCAGCATTGGTAGGGGGGGCTCGGGAAATCAGCCCCAGCATTTT. Amino acids: CASSIGRGGSGNQPQHF.

V gene TRBV7-9 combines with J gene TRBJ1-2; 8 bases fit TRBD1. From germline, CDR1 is SEHNR and CDR2 FQNEAQ (reference sequence). V was pared by 5 bases and J by 7 bases, with 9 bases of the junction left unmatched. The CDR3 loop spans 14 amino acids. CDR3 sequence: CASSTRTGPGGYTF. The CDR3 DNA follows: TGTGCCAGCAGCACGAGGACAGGGCCGGGTGGCTACACCTTC.

The chain recombines TRBV6-2 or TRBV6-3 with TRBJ2-5, with 7 positions matching TRBD1. In germline, CDR1 is MNHEY, CDR2 SVGEGT. V was clipped by 5 bases and J by 4 bases; unmatched bases: 10. The CDR3 sequence is 15 residues long. The CDR3 loop reads CASSTLDRVPETQYF. The CDR3 DNA reads as TGTGCCAGCAGTACCCTTGACAGGGTACCAGAGACCCAGTACTTC.

The chain carries TRBV11-2 and TRBJ2-7; 8 nucleotides line up with TRBD2. The junction had 8 bases not matched to a gene; V was cut back by 2 bases and J by 2 bases. This CDR3 region has 16 residues. In germline, CDR1 is SGHAT, CDR2 FQNNGV. CDR3 protein: CASSLLVTSGTYEQYF. DNA of the CDR3: TGTGCCAGCAGCTTATTAGTCACTAGCGGAACCTACGAGCAGTACTTC.

The chain recombines TRBV18 with TRBJ2-1; tentatively, D is TRBD1 (6 bases). Germline assignment: CDR1 KGHSH and CDR2 LQKENI. Trimming removed 2 bases at V and 9 bases at J, with 14 bases between. This CDR3 region has 14 residues. The CDR3 sequence is CASSPTAGQSEQFF. In DNA form, the CDR3 reads TGTGCCAGCTCACCAACTGCAGGACAGAGTGAGCAGTTCTTC.

This clonotype was recorded at least ten times. The genes are TRBV6-2 or TRBV6-3 and TRBJ1-1; no reliable D call. The CDR3 extends over 14 amino acids. Germline assignment: CDR1 MNHEY and CDR2 SVGEGT. The V end lost 5 bases, the J end lost 0 bases, and 10 bases lay between the germline ends. The CDR3 bases are TGTGCCAGCAGTGAAGGGAAAATGAACACTGAAGCTTTCTTT. Protein: CASSEGKMNTEAFF.

This clonotype was recorded once. The rearrangement links TRBV30 to TRBJ2-4, with D tentatively TRBD1 (6 bases). The CDR3 is 15 residues long. Germline lookup yields CDR1 GTSNPN and CDR2 SVGIG (reference sequence). With 2 bases removed from V and 0 bases from J, the gap between germline ends came to 11 bases. The chain's CDR3 is CAWSLYRVAKNIQYF. The CDR3 DNA follows: TGTGCCTGGAGTCTGTACAGGGTAGCCAAAAACATTCAGTACTTC.

This clonotype showed up just a few times. The genes are TRBV6-6 and TRBJ2-7, with a tentative D call TRBD2 (6 bases). Germline V lookup: CDR1 MNHNY, CDR2 SVGAGI (reference sequence). CDR3 length: 14 residues. Trimming took off 5 bases at V and 4 bases at J, with 15 bases between the two ends. The chain's CDR3 is CASSGGDSLYEQYF. The CDR3 DNA is TGTGCCAGCAGTGGAGGGGACTCCTTGTACGAGCAGTACTTC.

This clonotype was observed at least ten times. This chain uses TRBV7-2 with TRBJ2-3; D gene ambiguous. The CDR3 sequence is 12 residues long. The germline V and J ends were trimmed by 5 bases and 4 bases, with 7 bases remaining between them. Germline V gene lookup returns CDR1 SGHTA and CDR2 FQGNSA. In DNA, the CDR3 is TGTGCCAGCAGCCGAGGACCAGATACGCAGTATTTT. Protein product: CASSRGPDTQYF.

V and J are TRBV20-1 and TRBJ2-6, with D perhaps matching TRBD2 (5 bases). The CDR3 length is 15 residues. Germline-derived CDR1 and CDR2 are DFQATT and SNEGSKA (reference sequence). V was trimmed by 0 bases and J by 4 bases, leaving 10 bases between them. The DNA of the CDR3 is TGCAGTGCTAGAGACGAGCGGAGAGGGGCCAACGTCCTGACTTTC. Its translation is CSARDERRGANVLTF.

The chain recombines TRBV7-6 with TRBJ2-1, with D uncertain. V lost 2 bases to trimming and J lost 5 bases, with 10 bases between them. The CDR3 runs to 14 residues. The germline V gene encodes CDR1 SGHVS and CDR2 FNYEAQ. In DNA form, the CDR3 reads TGTGCCAGCAGCTTAAGTCCCCAAAACAATGAGCAGTTCTTC. This translates into CASSLSPQNNEQFF.

This chain uses TRBV20-1 with TRBJ1-5; D not certain. V shed 0 bases and J shed 9 bases, with 12 bases lying between them. The CDR3 extends over 13 amino acids. The germline CDR1 and CDR2 sequences are DFQATT and SNEGSKA (reference sequence). CDR3 loop: CSARDPQKVPQHF. CDR3 bases: TGCAGTGCTAGAGATCCACAGAAGGTGCCCCAGCATTTT.

At least ten counts were recorded for this clonotype. V and J are TRBV7-8 and TRBJ2-1, with 10 bases aligning to TRBD2. CDR1 SGHVS and CDR2 FQNEAQ come from the germline V gene. V gave up 4 bases and J gave up 6 bases; unmatched junction bases: 6. The CDR3 has 15 amino acids. The DNA for the CDR3 is TGTGCCAGCAGCTCCGGGACTAGCGTGATCAATGAGCAGTTCTTC. Residues: CASSSGTSVINEQFF.

The V call is TRBV20-1, the J call TRBJ2-7; D remains ambiguous. V lost 3 bases and J lost 0, with 6 bases in between. This CDR3 contains 12 residues. Looked up from germline, CDR1 is DFQATT and CDR2 is SNEGSKA (reference sequence). The CDR3 DNA is TGCAGTGCTAGTAAGGACTCCTACGAGCAGTACTTC. This codes for CSASKDSYEQYF.